The rows below give T cell receptor beta chains drawn from one sample of a study of T cells in Graves' hyperthyroidism and ophthalmopathy. TCRdb passed the multiplex PCR reads through MiXCR, listing each CDR3 protein once. The sample consists of a few hundred thousand distinct CDR3 sequences, around 14% of them appearing once. The sample was blood. These receptors all stem from a woman aged 25 to 39 with Graves' hyperthyroidism. CDR3s include the opening cysteine and the closing phenylalanine or tryptophan. Each record gives: D gene, clone size, J gene, V gene, CDR3 protein, CDR3 DNA. The D gene is left open where the match is weak. Clone size appears in some rows only: once, few, many, or a class for an expanded clone.

- few TRBJ1-2 TRBV10-3 CAISVEGNYGYTF TGTGCCATCAGTGTCGAGGGAAATTATGGCTACACCTTC
TRBD2 - TRBJ2-1 TRBV9 CASSLGGLAGMFYNEQFF TGTGCCAGCAGCCTTGGGGGTCTAGCGGGGATGTTTTACAATGAGCAGTTCTTC
- many TRBJ1-2 TRBV7-9 CASSLVGSLLGYTF TGTGCCAGCAGCTTAGTAGGCAGCCTTTTGGGCTACACCTTC
TRBD2 many TRBJ2-1 TRBV7-3 CASSKTSGSGNEQFF TGTGCCAGCAGCAAGACTAGCGGGAGTGGGAATGAGCAGTTCTTC
TRBD2 many TRBJ2-7 TRBV20-1 CSASFPSGDYEQYF TGCAGTGCTAGCTTTCCTAGCGGGGACTACGAGCAGTACTTC
TRBD1 many TRBJ1-3 TRBV7-2 CASSLQGGGGNTIYF TGTGCCAGCAGCTTACAAGGGGGCGGTGGAAACACCATATATTTT
- few TRBJ2-1 TRBV27 CASSLALGRYEQFF TGTGCCAGCAGTTTGGCCCTGGGGCGGTACGAGCAGTTCTTC
- few TRBJ2-1 TRBV20-1 CSARDWGKVWASDYNEQFF TGCAGTGCTAGAGATTGGGGGAAAGTTTGGGCTTCCGATTACAATGAGCAGTTCTTC
- - TRBJ2-7 TRBV5-5 CASSLRFGRGHEQYF TGTGCCAGCAGCCTAAGGTTTGGCAGGGGACACGAGCAGTACTTC
TRBD2 - TRBJ2-3 TRBV5-1 CASGGVLPGSGTQYF TGCGCCAGCGGGGGGGTACTGCCGGGAAGTGGTACGCAGTATTTT
TRBD1 many TRBJ2-3 TRBV13 CASSPGTGGTDTQYF TGTGCCAGCAGCCCAGGGACAGGGGGCACAGATACGCAGTATTTT
- once TRBJ1-3 TRBV7-9 CASSLAGLSGNTIYF TGTGCCAGCAGCTTAGCTGGTCTGTCTGGAAACACCATATATTTT
- many TRBJ1-5 TRBV12-3/TRBV12-4 CASSPSPDQPQHF TGTGCCAGCAGTCCGTCTCCGGATCAGCCCCAGCATTTT
- many TRBJ2-5 TRBV3-1 CASSQRQGEGTQYF TGTGCCAGCAGCCAGAGGCAGGGCGAAGGGACCCAGTACTTC